This TCR beta chain appears in the sequencing data of a study of radiotherapy plus CTLA-4 blockade in lung cancer. Profiling relied on immunoSEQ multiplex PCR, and the TCRdb table lists in-frame clones only, not all of them. The sample records about 120,000 clones, around 90% being singletons. Sample: peripheral blood, taken from a patient treated with radiotherapy plus ipilimumab. This sequence originates from a human donor with non-small cell lung cancer that progressed on radiotherapy plus ipilimumab.

In nucleotides, the CDR3 is TGTGCCAGCCTGCCCAGGGACCCATACAATGAGCAGTTCTTC. Translated: CASLPRDPYNEQFF. This sequence joins TRBV2 and TRBJ2-1; perhaps D is TRBD1 or TRBD2 (5 bases each). The CDR3 covers 14 residues. Between the trimmed V and J ends, which lost 8 bases and 4 bases, there was a span of 15 bases. Germline CDR1 reads SNHLY; CDR2 reads FYNNEI. Looking up the rest from reference TRBV2 and TRBJ2-1 gives the full variable domain: EPEVTQTPSHQVTQMGQEVILRCVPISNHLYFYWYRQILGQKVEFLVSFYNNEISEKSEIFDDQFSVERPDGSNFTLKIRSTKLEDSAMYFCASLPRDPYNEQFFGPGTRLTVL.